This T cell receptor beta chain was recorded in a study of blood T cell repertoires in COVID-19. Study overall: Samples representing acute and convalescent COVID-19 were sourced from the United States, Italy and Spain. Nucleic acid was either cDNA or gDNA, and it came from T cells, B-cell-depleted T cells, or PBMCs.

Trimming removed 0 bases at V and 3 bases at J, with 12 bases between. Per the germline V gene, CDR1 is SGDLS and CDR2 is YYNGEE. This CDR3 is built from 15 residues. Per the authors' pipeline: Cell counts per sample came from amplifying reference gene primers. Libraries were prepared by immunoSEQ multiplex PCR; TCRdb keeps only in-frame clonotypes and omits some of them. From that table come the V and J calls and clone size; the DNA was used to work out D and trimming. The sample carries 300,000 to 400,000 clones, about 90% recorded once. This receptor was taken from a woman aged 45 to 65 who had recovered from COVID-19. Source material: peripheral blood. The rearrangement uses TRBV9 and TRBJ2-5; maybe TRBD2 (7 bases). DNA of the CDR3: TGTGCCAGCAGCGTAGCTGCGGGGGCTAAAGAGACCCAGTACTTC. Translated, it gives CASSVAAGAKETQYF.